Below, 7 T cell receptor beta chains from the same sample are listed, as sequenced in a study of blood T cell repertoires in COVID-19. Sequencing used immunoSEQ multiplex PCR; TCRdb keeps in-frame clones, though not all of them. The table lists 120,000 to 150,000 clones, 80% to 90% of them singletons. Input material: peripheral blood. The receptors here all came from a woman aged 45-65 years with acute or convalescent COVID-19.

The V call is TRBV6-5, the J call TRBJ1-1; 7 nucleotides match TRBD1. With V trimmed by 0 bases and J by 1 base, 2 bases remained unmatched. The germline gives CDR1 MNHEY, CDR2 SVGAGI. The CDR3 extends over 15 amino acids. The CDR3 sequence is CASSYSAGGNTEAFF. The CDR3 DNA follows: TGTGCCAGCAGTTACTCTGCAGGGGGGAACACTGAAGCTTTCTTT.

The V call is TRBV6-5, the J call TRBJ2-1; 7 nucleotides line up with TRBD2. V gave up 4 bases and J gave up 6 bases; unmatched junction bases: 12. CDR3 length equals 16 residues. The V gene's germline CDR1 is MNHEY and CDR2 SVGAGI. CDR3 protein: CASSSPPGLPLNEQFF. The DNA for the CDR3 is TGTGCCAGCAGTTCCCCTCCGGGACTACCTCTCAATGAGCAGTTCTTC.

The chain has TRBV30 and TRBJ1-1, with D possibly being TRBD1 (6 bases). Per the germline V gene, CDR1 is GTSNPN and CDR2 is SVGIG (reference sequence). The CDR3 totals 15 residues. V gave up 0 bases and J gave up 1 base, with 12 bases separating them. This chain's CDR3 is CAWSVTGRGNTEAFF. The CDR3 DNA reads as TGTGCCTGGAGTGTAACGGGCAGGGGGAACACTGAAGCTTTCTTT.

V and J are TRBV11-2 and TRBJ2-4, with 13 bases aligning to TRBD2. V lost 5 bases to trimming and J lost 7 bases; unmatched junction nucleotides: 14. The CDR3 length is 18 residues. The V gene's germline CDR1 is SGHAT and CDR2 FQNNGV. The CDR3 nucleotides are TGTGCCAGCAGCCAAGCCGCACTAGCGGGGGGGGTGCGGAACATTCAGTACTTC. It encodes CASSQAALAGGVRNIQYF.

V usage is TRBV5-1 and J usage is TRBJ2-1; D may be TRBD2 (6 bases). V gave up 4 bases and J gave up 4 bases, with 12 bases separating them. The CDR3 is 14 residues long. The germline V gene has CDR1 SGHRS and CDR2 YFSETQ. The CDR3 region is CASSREVDYNEQFF. As DNA, the CDR3 is TGCGCCAGCAGCAGGGAGGTAGATTACAATGAGCAGTTCTTC.

The J gene is TRBJ2-1, the V gene TRBV15, with no clear D. Germline V lookup: CDR1 LNHNV, CDR2 YYDKDF (reference sequence). CDR3 length: 12 amino acids. Trimming took off 5 bases at V and 0 bases at J, with 2 bases between the two ends. CDR3 bases: TGTGCCACCAGCTACTCCTACAATGAGCAGTTCTTC. Encoded protein: CATSYSYNEQFF.

The J gene is TRBJ2-7, the V gene TRBV5-1, with 9 bases matching TRBD1. V shed 0 bases, J shed 3 bases, and the junction held 10 bases outside the gene matches. The V gene's germline CDR1 is SGHRS and CDR2 YFSETQ. CDR3 length equals 17 residues. The CDR3 loop is CASSLGIRDRENYEQYF. In nucleotides, the CDR3 is TGCGCCAGCAGCTTGGGGATCCGGGACAGGGAAAACTACGAGCAGTACTTC.